This is a list of T cell receptor beta chains from one sample in a study of blood T cell repertoires in COVID-19. The data were produced by immunoSEQ multiplex PCR, yet TCRdb's version contains in-frame clones alone and is incomplete. The sample records approximately 60,000 clones, about 81% being singletons. The specimen was peripheral blood. These receptors all come from a man between 65 and 85 years old with active COVID-19. Each CDR3 is given with its conserved first and last residue. Clone size is given for some rows only: seen once, a few or many times, or a class if the clone is expanded.

v_call: TRBV14; j_call: TRBJ1-1; clone_size: NA; cdr3_aa: CASSQVRGAEAFF
v_call: TRBV24-1; j_call: TRBJ2-1; clone_size: once; cdr3_aa: CATSDLFGSSYNEQFF
v_call: TRBV29-1; j_call: TRBJ2-7; clone_size: NA; cdr3_aa: CSVTRDSSYEQYF
v_call: TRBV6-5; j_call: TRBJ2-2; clone_size: once; cdr3_aa: CASRLTGVRAGELFF
v_call: TRBV7-2; j_call: TRBJ2-5; clone_size: NA; cdr3_aa: CASSYRLAGGGETQYF
v_call: TRBV5-1; j_call: TRBJ1-4; clone_size: NA; cdr3_aa: CASSWDRVNEKLFF
v_call: TRBV28; j_call: TRBJ1-1; clone_size: NA; cdr3_aa: CASSYSGQMNTEAFF
v_call: TRBV6-5; j_call: TRBJ1-3; clone_size: NA; cdr3_aa: CASRVRGSGNTIYF
v_call: TRBV9; j_call: TRBJ2-5; clone_size: NA; cdr3_aa: CASSVGIQREGETQYF
v_call: TRBV7-2; j_call: TRBJ2-7; clone_size: NA; cdr3_aa: CASSWGLAAYEQYF
v_call: TRBV19; j_call: TRBJ1-2; clone_size: NA; cdr3_aa: CASSIRDGYTF
v_call: TRBV6-5; j_call: TRBJ1-2; clone_size: few; cdr3_aa: CAARGGYGYTF
v_call: TRBV6-6; j_call: TRBJ2-1; clone_size: NA; cdr3_aa: CASSYSGGSMIGEQFF
v_call: TRBV18; j_call: TRBJ2-3; clone_size: NA; cdr3_aa: CASSQLAGGETDTQYF
v_call: TRBV6-4; j_call: TRBJ2-5; clone_size: NA; cdr3_aa: CASSDSLSPRRFQLTEETQYF
v_call: TRBV9; j_call: TRBJ1-6; clone_size: NA; cdr3_aa: CASSGGTASPLHF
v_call: TRBV6-6; j_call: TRBJ2-5; clone_size: NA; cdr3_aa: CASSYGTGGETQYF